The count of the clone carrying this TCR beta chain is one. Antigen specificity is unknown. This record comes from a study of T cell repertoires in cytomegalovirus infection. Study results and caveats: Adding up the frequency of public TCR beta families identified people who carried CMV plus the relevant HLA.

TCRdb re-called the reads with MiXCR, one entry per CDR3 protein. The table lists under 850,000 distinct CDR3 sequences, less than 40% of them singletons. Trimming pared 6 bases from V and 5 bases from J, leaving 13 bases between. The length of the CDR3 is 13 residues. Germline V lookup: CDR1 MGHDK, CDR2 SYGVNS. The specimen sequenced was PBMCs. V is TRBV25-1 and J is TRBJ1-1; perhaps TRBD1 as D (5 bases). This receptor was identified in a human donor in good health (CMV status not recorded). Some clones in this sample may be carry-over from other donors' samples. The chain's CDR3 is CASSGKGRTEAFF. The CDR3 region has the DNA TGTGCCAGCAGCGGAAAGGGGAGGACTGAAGCTTTCTTT.